This entry describes one T cell receptor (beta chain). The antigen is undetermined. The junction departs from germline at one end; a sequencing error may be responsible. CDR1 is SSHAT and CDR2 is FNYEAQ in the germline V gene (reference sequence). The CDR3 has 17 residues. Unique molecular identifiers were incorporated when the TCRbeta library was constructed. MiXCR was run by TCRdb on the PCR reads, yielding one entry per CDR3 protein. The profile shows under 150,000 distinct CDR3 sequences, about 9.6% of them singletons. This sample stems from a study of T-cell reconstitution after alpha-beta-depleted transplantation in children. Whole-study results and caveats: Certain patients had high TCRbeta diversity at day 60, and it came from recipient T cells and thymic progenitors that survived. It was newly produced T cells that mostly accounted for T-cell counts and diversity one year after transplant.

V and J are TRBV7-7 and TRBJ2-2; TRBD1 is a possible D gene (5 bases). This clonotype originated in a girl in the first two years of life who had a stem cell transplant for combined immunodeficiency, so the T cells may come from the graft donor. The sequences come from PBMCs, mostly from graft donor cells, collected 180 days after TCRalphabeta/CD19-depleted stem cell transplant. The CDR3 DNA sequence: TGTGCTAGCAGCTTAGAAGGGCCAGGGATGTACACCGGGGAGCTGTTTTTT. This codes for CASSLEGPGMYTGELFF. Together with reference TRBV7-7 and TRBJ2-2, the CDR3 gives the full variable domain: GAGVSQSPRYKVTKRGQDVTLRCDPISSHATLYWYQQALGQGPEFLTYFNYEAQPDKSGLPSDRFSAERPEGSISTLTIQRTEQRDSAMYRCASSLEGPGMYTGELFFGEGSRLTVL.